The T cell receptor (beta chain) described here comes from a study of Ad26.COV2.S vaccination and SARS-CoV-2 variants. Overall study: In the study, Ad26.COV2.S was injected intramuscularly once, or twice 56 days apart. Points from the study as a whole: Measurements of TCR breadth and depth may have given underestimates of the total T cell responses.

This CDR3 has 13 amino acids. From germline, CDR1 is LNHDA and CDR2 SQIVND (reference sequence). Trimming cost V 2 bases and J 2 bases, with 4 bases left between them. Treatment given: some 20 received Ad26.COV2.S at low or high dose, single or two shots; about 5 received placebo; per-sample allocation not given. It was on day 63 after the first vaccine or placebo injection that samples were taken. TCRdb keeps only in-frame clones here, not all; method: immunoSEQ multiplex PCR. The table lists 350,000 to 500,000 clones, about 91% of them singletons. This clone was observed a single time. Its target is unknown.

The rearrangement uses TRBV19 and TRBJ2-1; D gene uncertain. The receptor's source is a person aged 18-65 years who received the Ad26.COV2.S COVID-19 vaccine or a placebo. Material: peripheral blood, obtained in a trial of Ad26.COV2.S vaccine versus placebo. Written as DNA, the CDR3 is TGTGCCAGTAGTATAACCCCCTACAATGAGCAGTTCTTC. This codes for CASSITPYNEQFF.